One sample yielded the 7 T cell receptor beta chains listed below, sequenced in a study of blood T cell repertoires in COVID-19 (dated by TCRdb to 2019 to 2021). Libraries were prepared through the immunoSEQ multiplex PCR assay. The clones in this table, taken by TCRdb from immuneACCESS, are in-frame only. Not every clone is retained; where verified, under half of the shortfall comes from an unresolved V gene, and the cause of the rest is unknown. The sample records under 300,000 clones, nearly 90% of which are singletons. Roughly 1.9% of the sample lies in the top ten. The sequencing input was PBMCs or T cells enriched from blood (not recorded which). These receptors all stem from a woman between 55 and 75 years old who had recovered from COVID-19.

The V gene is TRBV11-2, the J gene TRBJ2-1; a weak D match, TRBD2 (6 bases). The CDR3 covers 14 residues. CDR1 is SGHAT, CDR2 FQNNGV, per germline. Trimming pared 3 bases from V and 7 bases from J, leaving 13 bases between. The DNA of the CDR3 is TGTGCCAGCAGCTTCGTAGCGGAAATTAATGAGCAGTTCTTC. Translating gives CASSFVAEINEQFF.

V is TRBV28 and J is TRBJ2-7; the match to TRBD2 covers 7 bases. V shed 6 bases and J 3 bases; nucleotides not matched to a gene: 5. This CDR3 contains 13 residues. Germline V gene lookup returns CDR1 MDHEN and CDR2 SYDVKM. CDR3 protein: CASRAGEGYEQYF. The DNA of the CDR3 is TGTGCCAGCAGGGCGGGAGAGGGCTACGAGCAGTACTTC.

V usage is TRBV13 and J usage is TRBJ1-4, with 9 positions matching TRBD1. V gave up 3 bases and J gave up 8 bases; unmatched junction bases: 7. CDR1 PRHDT and CDR2 FYEKMQ come from the germline V gene (reference sequence). This CDR3 has 15 residues. CDR3 protein: CASSLRTGVGEKLFF. CDR3 nucleotide sequence: TGTGCCAGCAGCTTGCGGACAGGGGTAGGGGAAAAACTGTTTTTT.

V is TRBV12-3 or TRBV12-4 and J is TRBJ1-3; no clear D. This CDR3 has 12 residues. Trimming removed 3 bases at V and 6 bases at J, with 6 bases between. The CDR3 DNA sequence: TGTGCCAGCAGTTTCTCCCTAAACACCATATATTTT. Translated: CASSFSLNTIYF.

The chain links TRBV29-1 to TRBJ1-5; D is unclear. V gave up 3 bases and J gave up 7 bases, with 16 bases separating them. Looked up from germline, CDR1 is SQVTM and CDR2 is ANQGSEA. The CDR3 extends over 14 amino acids. CDR3 amino acids: CSVEDEGLGQPQHF. The CDR3 nucleotides are TGCAGCGTTGAGGACGAGGGTCTAGGGCAGCCCCAGCATTTT.

This chain joins TRBV28 and TRBJ1-2, with 12 bases aligning to TRBD1. V shed 5 bases, J shed 8 bases, and the junction held 9 bases outside the gene matches. Germline lookup yields CDR1 MDHEN and CDR2 SYDVKM. The CDR3 has 15 amino acids. The CDR3 sequence is CASSRPGQGARGYTF. The CDR3, as DNA: TGTGCCAGCAGTCGACCGGGACAGGGGGCGCGGGGCTACACCTTC.

The chain has TRBV3-1 (or the pseudogene TRBV3-2) and TRBJ2-7; no clear D gene. CDR3 length: 13 amino acids. Germline V gives CDR1 LGHDT, CDR2 YNNKEL (reference sequence). V gave up 1 base and J gave up 5 bases, with 9 bases separating them. The CDR3 DNA is TGTGCCAGCAGCCAAGTCTCCGCGGACGAGCAGTACTTC. Protein product: CASSQVSADEQYF.